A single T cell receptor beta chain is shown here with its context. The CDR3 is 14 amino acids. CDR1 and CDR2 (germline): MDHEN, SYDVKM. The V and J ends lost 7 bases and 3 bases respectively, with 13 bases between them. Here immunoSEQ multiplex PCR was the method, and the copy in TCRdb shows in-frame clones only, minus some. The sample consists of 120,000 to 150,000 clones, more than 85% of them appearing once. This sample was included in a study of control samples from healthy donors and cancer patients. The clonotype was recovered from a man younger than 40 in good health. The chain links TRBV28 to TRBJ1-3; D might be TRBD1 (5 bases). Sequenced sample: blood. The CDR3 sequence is CASNWGSGGNTIYF. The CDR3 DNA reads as TGTGCCAGCAATTGGGGGTCAGGTGGAAACACCATATATTTT.